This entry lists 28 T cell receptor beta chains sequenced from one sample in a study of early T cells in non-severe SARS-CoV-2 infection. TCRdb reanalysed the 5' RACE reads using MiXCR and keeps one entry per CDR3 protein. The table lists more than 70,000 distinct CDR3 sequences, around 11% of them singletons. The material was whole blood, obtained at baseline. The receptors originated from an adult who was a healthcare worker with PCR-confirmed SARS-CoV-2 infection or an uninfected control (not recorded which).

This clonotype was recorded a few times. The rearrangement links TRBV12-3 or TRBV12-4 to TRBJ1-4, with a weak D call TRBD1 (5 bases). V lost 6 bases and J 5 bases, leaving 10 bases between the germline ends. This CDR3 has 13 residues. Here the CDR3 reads CASSRDVNEKLFF. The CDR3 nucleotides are TGTGCCAGCAGCAGGGACGTCAATGAAAAACTGTTTTTT.

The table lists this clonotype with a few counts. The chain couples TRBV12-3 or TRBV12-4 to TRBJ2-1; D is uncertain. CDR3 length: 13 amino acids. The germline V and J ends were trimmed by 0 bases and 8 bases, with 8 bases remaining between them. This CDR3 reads CASSLAFPDEQFF. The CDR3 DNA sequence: TGTGCCAGCAGTTTAGCGTTCCCCGATGAGCAGTTCTTC.

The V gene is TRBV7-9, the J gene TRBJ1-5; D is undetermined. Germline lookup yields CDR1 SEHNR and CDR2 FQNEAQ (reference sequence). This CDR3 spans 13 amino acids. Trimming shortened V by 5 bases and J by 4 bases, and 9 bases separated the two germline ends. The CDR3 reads CASSPTGNQPQHF. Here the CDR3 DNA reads TGTGCCAGCAGCCCGACGGGAAATCAGCCCCAGCATTTT.

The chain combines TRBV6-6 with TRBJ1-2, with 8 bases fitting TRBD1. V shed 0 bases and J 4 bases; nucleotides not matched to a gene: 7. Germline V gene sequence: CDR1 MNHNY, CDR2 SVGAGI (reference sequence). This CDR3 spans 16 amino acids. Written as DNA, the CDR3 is TGTGCCAGCAGTTACTCCAGGGGGCGAGATGCCTATGGCTACACCTTC. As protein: CASSYSRGRDAYGYTF.

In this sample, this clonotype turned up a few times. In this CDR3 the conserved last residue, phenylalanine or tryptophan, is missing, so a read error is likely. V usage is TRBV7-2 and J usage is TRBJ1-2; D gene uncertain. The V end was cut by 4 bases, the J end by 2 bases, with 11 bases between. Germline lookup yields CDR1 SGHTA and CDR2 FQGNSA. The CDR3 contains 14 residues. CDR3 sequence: CASSSHTGNYGYTS. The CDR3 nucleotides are TGTGCCAGCAGCTCACATACTGGGAACTATGGCTACACCTCC.

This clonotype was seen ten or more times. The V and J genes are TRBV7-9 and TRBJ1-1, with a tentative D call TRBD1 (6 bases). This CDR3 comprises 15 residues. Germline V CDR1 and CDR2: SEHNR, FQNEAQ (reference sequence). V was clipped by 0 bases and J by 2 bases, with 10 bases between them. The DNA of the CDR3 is TGTGCCAGCAGCTTAGCGGGCGGGGGCAACACTGAAGCTTTCTTT. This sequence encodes CASSLAGGGNTEAFF.

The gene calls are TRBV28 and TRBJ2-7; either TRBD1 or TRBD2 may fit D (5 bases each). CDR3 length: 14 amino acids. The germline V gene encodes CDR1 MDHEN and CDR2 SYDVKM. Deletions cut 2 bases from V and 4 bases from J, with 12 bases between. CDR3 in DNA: TGTGCCAGCAGTTTAGCGGGCAGGGTTTACGAGCAGTACTTC. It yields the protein CASSLAGRVYEQYF.

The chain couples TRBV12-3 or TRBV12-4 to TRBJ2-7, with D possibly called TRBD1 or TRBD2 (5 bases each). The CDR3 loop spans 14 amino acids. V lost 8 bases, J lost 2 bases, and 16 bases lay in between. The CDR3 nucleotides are TGTGCCAGCGCCGGGACGTTTAATCCCTACGAGCAGTACTTC. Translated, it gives CASAGTFNPYEQYF.

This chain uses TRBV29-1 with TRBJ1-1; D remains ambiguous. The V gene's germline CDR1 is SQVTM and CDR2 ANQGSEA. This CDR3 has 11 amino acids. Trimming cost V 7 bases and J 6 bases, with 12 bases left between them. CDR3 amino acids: CSAQVSAEAFF. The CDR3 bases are TGCAGCGCCCAGGTTTCGGCTGAAGCTTTCTTT.

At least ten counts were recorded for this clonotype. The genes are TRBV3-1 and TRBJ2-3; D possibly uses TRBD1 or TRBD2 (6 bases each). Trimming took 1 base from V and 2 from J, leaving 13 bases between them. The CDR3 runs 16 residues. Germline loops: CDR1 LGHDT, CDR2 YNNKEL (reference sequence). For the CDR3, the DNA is TGTGCCAGCAGCCAAGTCGAGGGGGGCATCACAGATACGCAGTATTTT. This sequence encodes CASSQVEGGITDTQYF.

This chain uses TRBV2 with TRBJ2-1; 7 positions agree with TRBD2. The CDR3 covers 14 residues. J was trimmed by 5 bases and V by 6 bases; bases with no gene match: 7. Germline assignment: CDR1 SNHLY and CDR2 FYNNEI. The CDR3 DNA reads TGTGCCAGCAGGTACGGGACTAACAACAATGAGCAGTTCTTC. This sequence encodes CASRYGTNNNEQFF. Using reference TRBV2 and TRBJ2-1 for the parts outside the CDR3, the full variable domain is EPEVTQTPSHQVTQMGQEVILRCVPISNHLYFYWYRQILGQKVEFLVSFYNNEISEKSEIFDDQFSVERPDGSNFTLKIRSTKLEDSAMYFCASRYGTNNNEQFFGPGTRLTVL.

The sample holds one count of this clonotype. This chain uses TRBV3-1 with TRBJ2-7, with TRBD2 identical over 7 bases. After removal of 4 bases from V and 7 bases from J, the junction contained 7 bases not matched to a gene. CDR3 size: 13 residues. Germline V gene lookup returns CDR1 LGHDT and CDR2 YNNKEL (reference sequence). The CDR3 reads CASSLIQGGEQYF. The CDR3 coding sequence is TGTGCCAGCAGCCTGATCCAGGGAGGGGAGCAGTACTTC.

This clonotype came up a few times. CDR3 residues: CASSTHPGTVNTGELFF. The CDR3 DNA reads as TGTGCCAGCAGCACCCATCCCGGGACAGTAAACACCGGGGAGCTGTTTTTT. This chain links TRBV9 with TRBJ2-2, with 7 nucleotides matching TRBD1. Germline lookup yields CDR1 SGDLS and CDR2 YYNGEE. The CDR3 is 17 amino acids. With 4 bases clipped from V and 2 bases from J, the junction kept 11 bases outside the gene matches.

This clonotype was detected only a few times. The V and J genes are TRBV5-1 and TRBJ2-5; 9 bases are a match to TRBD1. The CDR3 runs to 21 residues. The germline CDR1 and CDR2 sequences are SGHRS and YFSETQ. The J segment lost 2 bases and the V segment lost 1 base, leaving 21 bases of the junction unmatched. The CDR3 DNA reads TGCGCCAGCAGCTTGCTTCCCGCACAGGGGGCGCAAAGCGGCGGGCAAGAGACCCAGTACTTC. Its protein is CASSLLPAQGAQSGGQETQYF. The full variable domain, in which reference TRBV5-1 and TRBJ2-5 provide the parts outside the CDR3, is KAGVTQTPRYLIKTRGQQVTLSCSPISGHRSVSWYQQTPGQGLQFLFEYFSETQRNKGNFPGRFSGRQFSNSRSEMNVSTLELGDSALYLCASSLLPAQGAQSGGQETQYFGPGTRLLVL.

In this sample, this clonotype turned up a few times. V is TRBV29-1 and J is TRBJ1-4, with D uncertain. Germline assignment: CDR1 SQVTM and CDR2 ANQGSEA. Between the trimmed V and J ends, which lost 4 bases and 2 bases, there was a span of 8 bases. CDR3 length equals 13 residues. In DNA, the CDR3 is TGCAGCGTTGGGGAAGCTACTAATGAAAAACTGTTTTTT. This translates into CSVGEATNEKLFF.

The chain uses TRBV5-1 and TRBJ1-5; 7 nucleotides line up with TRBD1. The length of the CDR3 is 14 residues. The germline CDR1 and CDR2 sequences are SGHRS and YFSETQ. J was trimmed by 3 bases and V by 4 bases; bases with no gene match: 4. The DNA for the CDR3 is TGCGCCAGCAGCATCGGGACAGTCAATCAGCCCCAGCATTTT. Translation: CASSIGTVNQPQHF.

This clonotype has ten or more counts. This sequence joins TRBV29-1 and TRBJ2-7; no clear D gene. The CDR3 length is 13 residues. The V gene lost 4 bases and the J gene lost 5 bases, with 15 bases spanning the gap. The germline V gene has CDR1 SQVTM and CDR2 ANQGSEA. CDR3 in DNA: TGCAGCGTTGCGGTACTCGATCCCCACGAGCAGTACTTC. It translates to CSVAVLDPHEQYF.

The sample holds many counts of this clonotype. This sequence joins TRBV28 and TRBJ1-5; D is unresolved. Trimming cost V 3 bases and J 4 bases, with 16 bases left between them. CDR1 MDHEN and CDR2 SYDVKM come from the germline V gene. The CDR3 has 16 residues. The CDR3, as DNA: TGTGCCAGCAGTTTTTTAGCCGGAACAGCAAATCAGCCCCAGCATTTT. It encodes CASSFLAGTANQPQHF.

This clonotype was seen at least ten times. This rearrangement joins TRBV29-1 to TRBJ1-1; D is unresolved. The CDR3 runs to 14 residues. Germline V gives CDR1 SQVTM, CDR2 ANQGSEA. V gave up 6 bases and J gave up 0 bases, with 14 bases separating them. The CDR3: CSVAKGSLNTEAFF. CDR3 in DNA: TGCAGCGTAGCCAAGGGATCCCTGAACACTGAAGCTTTCTTT.

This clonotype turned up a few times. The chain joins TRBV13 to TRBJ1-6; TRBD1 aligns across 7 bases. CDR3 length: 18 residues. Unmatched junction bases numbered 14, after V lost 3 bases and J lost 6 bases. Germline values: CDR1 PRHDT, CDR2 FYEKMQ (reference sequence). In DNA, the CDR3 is TGTGCCAGCAGCTTCTCAGTTTTACAGGGGAAGGGTAATTCACCCCTCCACTTT. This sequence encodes CASSFSVLQGKGNSPLHF. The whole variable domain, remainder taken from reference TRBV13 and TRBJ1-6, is AAGVIQSPRHLIKEKRETATLKCYPIPRHDTVYWYQQGPGQDPQFLISFYEKMQSDKGSIPDRFSAQQFSDYHSELNMSSLELGDSALYFCASSFSVLQGKGNSPLHFGNGTRLTVT.

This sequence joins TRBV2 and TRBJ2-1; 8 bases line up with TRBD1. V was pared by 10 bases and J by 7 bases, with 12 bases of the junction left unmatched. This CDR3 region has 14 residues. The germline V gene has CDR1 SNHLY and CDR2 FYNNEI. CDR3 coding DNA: TGTGCCATCCCCTCAGGGGGCGCAGGGAATGAGCAGTTCTTC. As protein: CAIPSGGAGNEQFF. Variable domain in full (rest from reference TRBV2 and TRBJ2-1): EPEVTQTPSHQVTQMGQEVILRCVPISNHLYFYWYRQILGQKVEFLVSFYNNEISEKSEIFDDQFSVERPDGSNFTLKIRSTKLEDSAMYFCAIPSGGAGNEQFFGPGTRLTVL.

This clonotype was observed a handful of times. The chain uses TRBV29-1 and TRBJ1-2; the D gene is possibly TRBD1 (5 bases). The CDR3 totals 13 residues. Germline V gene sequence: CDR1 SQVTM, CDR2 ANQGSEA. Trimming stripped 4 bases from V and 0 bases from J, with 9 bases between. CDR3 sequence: CSVGGVSNYGYTF. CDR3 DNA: TGCAGCGTTGGGGGGGTCTCTAACTATGGCTACACCTTC.

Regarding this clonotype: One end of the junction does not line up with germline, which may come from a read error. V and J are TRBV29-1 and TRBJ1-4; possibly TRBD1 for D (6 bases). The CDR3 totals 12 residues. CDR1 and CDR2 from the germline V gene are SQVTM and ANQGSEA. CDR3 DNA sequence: TGCAGCGTTAAAGAACAGGGTGAAAAACTGTTTTTT. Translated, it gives CSVKEQGEKLFF.

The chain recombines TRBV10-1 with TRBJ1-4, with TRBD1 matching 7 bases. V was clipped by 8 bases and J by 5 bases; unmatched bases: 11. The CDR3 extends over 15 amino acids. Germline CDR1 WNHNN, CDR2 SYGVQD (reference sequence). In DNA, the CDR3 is TGCGCCAGCGAACCAACCCAGGGGGGAAATGAAAAACTGTTTTTT. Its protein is CASEPTQGGNEKLFF.

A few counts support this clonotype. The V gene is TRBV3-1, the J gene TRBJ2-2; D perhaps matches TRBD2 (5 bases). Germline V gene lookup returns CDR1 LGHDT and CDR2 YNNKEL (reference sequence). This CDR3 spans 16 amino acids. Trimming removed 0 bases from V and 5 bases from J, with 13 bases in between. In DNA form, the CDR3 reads TGTGCCAGCAGCCAAGACGAGGGCTCTCTGACCGGGGAGCTGTTTTTT. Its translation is CASSQDEGSLTGELFF.

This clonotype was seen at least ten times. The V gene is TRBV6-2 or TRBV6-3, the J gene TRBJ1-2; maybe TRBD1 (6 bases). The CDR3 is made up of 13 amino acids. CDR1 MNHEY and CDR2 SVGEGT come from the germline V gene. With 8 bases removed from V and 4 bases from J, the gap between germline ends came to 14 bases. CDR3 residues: CASARQEFYGYTF. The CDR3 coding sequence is TGTGCCAGCGCCAGACAGGAGTTCTATGGCTACACCTTC.

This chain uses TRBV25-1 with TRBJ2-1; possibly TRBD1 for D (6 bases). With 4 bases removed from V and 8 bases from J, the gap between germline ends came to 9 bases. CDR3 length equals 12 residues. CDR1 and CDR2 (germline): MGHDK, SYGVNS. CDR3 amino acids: CASSVQGYEQFF. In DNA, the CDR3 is TGTGCCAGCAGTGTACAGGGCTATGAGCAGTTCTTC.

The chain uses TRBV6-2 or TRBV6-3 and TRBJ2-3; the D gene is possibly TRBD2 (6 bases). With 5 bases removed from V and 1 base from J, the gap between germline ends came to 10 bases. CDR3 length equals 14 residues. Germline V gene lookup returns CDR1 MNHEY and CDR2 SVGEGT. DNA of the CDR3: TGTGCCAGCAGTCGGGACTTACGCACAGATACGCAGTATTTT. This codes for CASSRDLRTDTQYF.